This TCR beta chain is from a study of blood T cell repertoires in COVID-19. Looking at the study overall: Both acute and convalescent COVID-19 samples were obtained from the United States, Italy and Spain. PBMCs, B-cell-depleted T cells, or T cells were the source of the cDNA or gDNA that made up the material.

How the authors handled the data: Researchers report that nucleated cell counts were estimated from reference gene primer amplification. Clones were read by immunoSEQ multiplex PCR, and TCRdb kept only the in-frame ones, dropping some. The V and J calls and clone size are taken from that table; D and trimming were inferred from the DNA. Among approximately 250,000 clones listed, approximately 91% were seen once. The study drew participants aged about 18 to 95 years from roughly 25 US areas. The sequence derives from a woman aged 30 to 39 who had recovered from COVID-19. The specimen was PBMCs or T cells enriched from blood (not recorded which).

CDR3 sequence: CASSVRDRADLYEQYF. Here the CDR3 DNA reads TGTGCCAGCAGCGTTAGGGACAGGGCCGATTTGTACGAGCAGTACTTC. The rearrangement links TRBV5-5 to TRBJ2-7, with 9 positions matching TRBD1. This CDR3 region has 16 residues. The V gene's germline CDR1 is SGHKS and CDR2 YYEKEE (reference sequence). The J segment lost 4 bases and the V segment lost 4 bases, leaving 12 bases of the junction unmatched.